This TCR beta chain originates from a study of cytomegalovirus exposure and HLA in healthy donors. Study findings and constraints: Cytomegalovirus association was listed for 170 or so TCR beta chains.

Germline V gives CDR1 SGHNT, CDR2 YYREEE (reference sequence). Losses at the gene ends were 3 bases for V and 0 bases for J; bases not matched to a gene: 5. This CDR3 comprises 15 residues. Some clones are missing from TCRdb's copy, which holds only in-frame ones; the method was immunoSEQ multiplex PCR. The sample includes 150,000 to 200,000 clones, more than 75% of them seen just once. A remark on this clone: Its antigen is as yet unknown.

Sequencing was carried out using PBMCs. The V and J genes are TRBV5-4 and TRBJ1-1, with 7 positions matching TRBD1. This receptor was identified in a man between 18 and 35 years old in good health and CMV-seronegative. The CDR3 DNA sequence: TGTGCCAGCAGCTCCATCGACAGGGTGAACACTGAAGCTTTCTTT. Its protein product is CASSSIDRVNTEAFF.